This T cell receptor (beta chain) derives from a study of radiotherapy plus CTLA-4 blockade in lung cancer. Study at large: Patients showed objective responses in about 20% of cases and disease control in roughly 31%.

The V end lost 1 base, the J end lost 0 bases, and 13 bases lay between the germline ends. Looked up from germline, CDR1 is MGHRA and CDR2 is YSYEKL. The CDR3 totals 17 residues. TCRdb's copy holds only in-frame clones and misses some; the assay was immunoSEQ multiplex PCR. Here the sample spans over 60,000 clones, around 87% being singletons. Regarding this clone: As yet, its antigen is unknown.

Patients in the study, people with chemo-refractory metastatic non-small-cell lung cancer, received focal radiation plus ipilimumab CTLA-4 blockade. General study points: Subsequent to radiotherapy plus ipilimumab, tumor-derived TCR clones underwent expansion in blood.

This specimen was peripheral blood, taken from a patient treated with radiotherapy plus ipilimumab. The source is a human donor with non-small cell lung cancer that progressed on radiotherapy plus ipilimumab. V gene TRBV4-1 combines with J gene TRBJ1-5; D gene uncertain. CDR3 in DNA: TGCGCCAGCAGCCAAGTGCCGGTTAGGAATAGCAATCAGCCCCAGCATTTT. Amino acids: CASSQVPVRNSNQPQHF.